This T cell receptor beta chain stems from a study of human T cells and chemical hapten exposure. As for the study in general: Patients received weekly diphenylcyclopropenone doses to the scalp throughout the approximately 24-week study.

The length of the CDR3 is 14 residues. Trimming left V 8 bases short and J 1 base short, with 11 bases between. Per the germline V gene, CDR1 is SGHTA and CDR2 is FQGNSA. TCRdb reanalysed the RACE reads using MiXCR and keeps one entry per CDR3 protein. The repertoire consists of 80,000 to 95,000 distinct CDR3 sequences, with approximately 10% occurring once and the leading ten covering 2.2%. Time point noted: patch test 2, 6 weeks after DPC sensitization. Treatment indicated: therapeutic diphenylcyclopropenone sensitization with weekly scalp DPC. The TCR was taken from a man aged 35-49 years with alopecia areata. Some clones in this sample may be carry-over from other donors' samples. The rearrangement links TRBV7-2 to TRBJ1-4, with a tentative D call TRBD1 (5 bases). The sequencing used whole blood, collected in connection with sensitization to the hapten diphenylcyclopropenone (DPC). The CDR3 coding sequence is TGTGCCAGCGGGGCGGGAGTAACTAATGAAAAACTGTTTTTT. It translates to CASGAGVTNEKLFF. The full variable domain, with the rest looked up from reference TRBV7-2 and TRBJ1-4, is GAGVSQSPSNKVTEKGKDVELRCDPISGHTALYWYRQSLGQGLEFLIYFQGNSAPDKSGLPSDRFSAERTGGSVSTLTIQRTQQEDSAVYLCASGAGVTNEKLFFGSGTQLSVL.